These 18 T cell receptor beta chains were sequenced from one sample in a study of T cells in Graves' hyperthyroidism and ophthalmopathy. The CDR3 regions of TCR beta were amplified from RNA transcripts. Using the HTBI primer set, a first-round RT-PCR was run on the TCR CDR3. One entry per CDR3 protein results from TCRdb running MiXCR on the multiplex PCR reads. The profile shows about 460,000 distinct CDR3 sequences, roughly 22% of them singletons. Sequencing input: blood. Receptors were obtained from a woman in her 70s with Graves' ophthalmopathy.

This clonotype was seen at least ten times. The V and J genes are TRBV12-3 or TRBV12-4 and TRBJ2-3; D unclear. The CDR3 sequence is 15 residues long. V was cut by 7 bases and J by 2 bases, with 16 bases left in between. The CDR3, as DNA: TGTGCCAGCACCCTTTCGCTCACTCACACAGATACGCAGTATTTT. Amino acids: CASTLSLTHTDTQYF.

In its sample, this clonotype was seen many times. The chain combines TRBV11-2 with TRBJ2-3; a possible D gene is TRBD2 (5 bases). V was pared by 1 base and J by 7 bases, with 6 bases between. The CDR3 is 12 residues long. The germline CDR1 and CDR2 sequences are SGHAT and FQNNGV. CDR3 sequence (DNA): TGTGCCAGCAGCTTAGGCGGGTATACGCAGTATTTT. Amino acid sequence: CASSLGGYTQYF.

At least ten counts were recorded for this clonotype. This chain connects TRBV28 to TRBJ2-1; TRBD1 or TRBD2 may be the D gene (6 bases each). V lost 6 bases to trimming and J lost 7 bases, with 16 bases between them. Per germline, CDR1 MDHEN and CDR2 SYDVKM. This CDR3 has 14 amino acids. CDR3 sequence (DNA): TGTGCCAGCAGCCACAGCGGAGGGGGGAATGAGCAGTTCTTC. Encoded protein: CASSHSGGGNEQFF.

This clonotype came up many times. This rearrangement joins TRBV5-1 to TRBJ2-1, with 13 bases that match TRBD2. Unmatched junction bases numbered 6, after V lost 3 bases and J lost 6 bases. The CDR3 totals 16 residues. Germline loops: CDR1 SGHRS, CDR2 YFSETQ. The CDR3 loop reads CASSWRTSGSPNEQFF. In DNA form, the CDR3 reads TGCGCCAGCAGCTGGAGGACTAGCGGGAGTCCCAATGAGCAGTTCTTC.

J is TRBJ1-6 and V is TRBV30, with D possibly matching TRBD1 (6 bases). With 1 base removed from V and 9 bases from J, the gap between germline ends came to 13 bases. This CDR3 has 14 residues. The germline CDR1 and CDR2 sequences are GTSNPN and SVGIG (reference sequence). CDR3 loop: CAWSAAGDGSPLHF. CDR3 DNA: TGTGCCTGGAGTGCCGCAGGGGACGGTTCACCCCTCCACTTT.

This clonotype has just a few counts. The V gene is TRBV2, the J gene TRBJ2-5; D tentatively fits TRBD1 or TRBD2 (5 bases each). There are 12 residues in the CDR3. The germline V and J ends were trimmed by 8 bases and 8 bases, with 15 bases remaining between them. Germline values: CDR1 SNHLY, CDR2 FYNNEI. The CDR3, as DNA: TGTGCCAGCCTCCGGGGCACGGAAACCCAGTACTTC. Amino acids: CASLRGTETQYF.

Ten or more counts support this clonotype. The CDR3 sequence: CASSLGRYNEQFF. The CDR3 nucleotides are TGTGCCAGCAGTTTGGGCAGATACAATGAGCAGTTCTTC. The chain combines TRBV12-3 or TRBV12-4 with TRBJ2-1; D not resolved. The CDR3 runs to 13 residues. V dropped 3 bases and J dropped 4 bases, with 7 bases sitting between them.

The chain combines TRBV12-5 with TRBJ2-3, with TRBD1 identical over 11 bases. This CDR3 comprises 15 residues. The V segment lost 6 bases and the J segment 3 bases; nucleotides outside the gene matches: 5. Germline values: CDR1 LGHNT, CDR2 FRNRAP. The CDR3 nucleotides read TGTGCTAGTGGCCCCGGGACAGGGGGGACAGATACGCAGTATTTT. Translated, it gives CASGPGTGGTDTQYF.

This clonotype was observed a single time. V gene TRBV7-8 combines with J gene TRBJ2-5; perhaps TRBD2 as D (6 bases). The CDR3 is 14 amino acids. Germline V lookup: CDR1 SGHVS, CDR2 FQNEAQ. The V end was cut by 5 bases, the J end by 5 bases, with 15 bases between. As DNA, the CDR3 is TGTGCCAGCAGCGCAAGACTAGACGGGGAGACCCAGTACTTC. Translated: CASSARLDGETQYF. Drawing the rest from reference TRBV7-8 and TRBJ2-5, the complete variable domain is GAGVSQSPRYKVAKRGQDVALRCDPISGHVSLFWYQQALGQGPEFLTYFQNEAQLDKSGLPSDRFFAERPEGSVSTLKIQRTQQEDSAVYLCASSARLDGETQYFGPGTRLLVL.

The chain employs TRBV28 and TRBJ2-7; D perhaps matches TRBD1 (6 bases). CDR1 is MDHEN, CDR2 SYDVKM, per germline. V lost 2 bases and J 2 bases, leaving 13 bases between the germline ends. The CDR3 length is 15 residues. For the CDR3, the DNA is TGTGCCAGCAGTTTAGTGGCAGGGGCCACCTACGAGCAGTACTTC. It codes for CASSLVAGATYEQYF.

Many counts were recorded for this clonotype. The rearrangement joins TRBV5-1 to TRBJ1-1; D might be TRBD1 (6 bases). From germline, CDR1 is SGHRS and CDR2 YFSETQ. The CDR3 is 15 amino acids. The germline V and J ends were trimmed by 1 base and 1 base, with 11 bases remaining between them. This chain's CDR3 is CASSLYQQGNTEAFF. The CDR3 DNA follows: TGCGCCAGCAGCTTGTATCAACAGGGGAACACTGAAGCTTTCTTT. Supplemented by reference TRBV5-1 and TRBJ1-1, the full variable domain reads KAGVTQTPRYLIKTRGQQVTLSCSPISGHRSVSWYQQTPGQGLQFLFEYFSETQRNKGNFPGRFSGRQFSNSRSEMNVSTLELGDSALYLCASSLYQQGNTEAFFGQGTRLTVV.

This clonotype occurred many times. The CDR3: CASSLGLGETQYF. The CDR3 DNA reads as TGTGCCAGCAGCTTAGGTCTGGGAGAGACCCAGTACTTC. The chain links TRBV7-9 to TRBJ2-5, with D hard to call. Trimming left V 1 base short and J 4 bases short, with 7 bases between. This CDR3 is 13 amino acids long. Germline CDR1 and CDR2: SEHNR and FQNEAQ (reference sequence). Supplemented by reference TRBV7-9 and TRBJ2-5, the full variable domain reads DTGVSQNPRHKITKRGQNVTFRCDPISEHNRLYWYRQTLGQGPEFLTYFQNEAQLEKSRLLSDRFSAERPKGSFSTLEIQRTEQGDSAMYLCASSLGLGETQYFGPGTRLLVL.

The chain recombines TRBV7-9 with TRBJ2-2, with TRBD1 matching over 10 bases. Germline CDR1 is SEHNR and CDR2 is FQNEAQ (reference sequence). The CDR3 has 15 residues. Trimming removed 5 bases from V and 5 bases from J; junction bases left unmatched: 5. CDR3 nucleotide sequence: TGTGCCAGCAGCGCGGGACAGGGGAGTACCGGGGAGCTGTTTTTT. Translation: CASSAGQGSTGELFF.

This clonotype was seen at least ten times. The V call is TRBV10-2, the J call TRBJ2-7; D perhaps matches TRBD1 (5 bases). The CDR3 loop spans 18 amino acids. The germline CDR1 and CDR2 sequences are WSHSY and SAAADI. V lost 3 bases, J lost 2 bases, and 23 bases lay in between. The CDR3 protein is CASSERAGKELRPYEQYF. In nucleotides, the CDR3 is TGCGCCAGCAGTGAAAGGGCAGGGAAGGAATTGAGGCCCTACGAGCAGTACTTC.

The chain combines TRBV9 with TRBJ2-5; D remains ambiguous. The V gene lost 4 bases and the J gene lost 0 bases, with 10 bases spanning the gap. Germline V gene sequence: CDR1 SGDLS, CDR2 YYNGEE. The CDR3 is made up of 14 amino acids. CDR3 residues: CASSPRRDQETQYF. As DNA, the CDR3 is TGTGCCAGCAGCCCTCGACGGGACCAAGAGACCCAGTACTTC.

Ten or more counts support this clonotype. The chain combines TRBV20-1 with TRBJ2-2, with TRBD1 as a possible D gene (5 bases). The CDR3 loop spans 13 amino acids. Between the trimmed V and J ends, which lost 2 bases and 1 base, there was a span of 5 bases. CDR1 and CDR2 from the germline V gene are DFQATT and SNEGSKA (reference sequence). The CDR3 DNA is TGCAGTGCTAGAACAGGGAACACCGGGGAGCTGTTTTTT. Its protein is CSARTGNTGELFF.

This clonotype was recorded at least ten times. This chain connects TRBV28 to TRBJ2-7; TRBD2 might be the D (6 bases). This CDR3 contains 15 residues. Deletions cut 7 bases from V and 4 bases from J, with 20 bases between. CDR1 is MDHEN, CDR2 SYDVKM, per germline. The CDR3 spells CASITGSGLRYEQYF. CDR3 DNA: TGTGCCAGCATCACCGGGAGCGGTCTGAGGTACGAGCAGTACTTC.

This clonotype was found many times. The chain joins TRBV11-2 to TRBJ2-7, with 9 bases lining up with TRBD2. The CDR3 spans 14 residues. CDR1 and CDR2 (germline): SGHAT, FQNNGV. The J segment lost 4 bases and the V segment lost 6 bases, leaving 7 bases of the junction unmatched. Here the CDR3 reads CASSPGLASYEQYF. The CDR3 DNA reads TGTGCCAGCAGTCCCGGACTAGCGAGTTACGAGCAGTACTTC.